One sample yielded the 30 T cell receptor beta chains listed below, sequenced in a study of blood T cell repertoires in COVID-19. Here immunoSEQ multiplex PCR was the method, and the copy in TCRdb shows in-frame clones only, minus some. There are around 300,000 clones in the sample; approximately 81% occur only once, and 2% to 3% lies in the top ten. The sequenced material came from PBMCs or T cells enriched from blood (not recorded which). These receptors came from a woman between 50 and 59 years old who had recovered from COVID-19.

The rearrangement uses TRBV29-1 and TRBJ2-3, with D perhaps TRBD2 (5 bases). V shed 3 bases and J shed 0 bases, with 7 bases lying between them. This CDR3 has 13 residues. Germline CDR1 and CDR2: SQVTM and ANQGSEA. The CDR3 bases are TGCAGCGTTGAGGAGGTCAGCACAGATACGCAGTATTTT. This translates into CSVEEVSTDTQYF.

The V gene is TRBV5-1, the J gene TRBJ2-1; D call uncertain. This CDR3 region has 13 residues. Looked up from germline, CDR1 is SGHRS and CDR2 is YFSETQ. Trimming removed 3 bases at V and 5 bases at J, with 9 bases between. This chain's CDR3 is CASSSLTDNEQFF. The CDR3 DNA follows: TGCGCCAGCAGCTCACTAACGGACAATGAGCAGTTCTTC.

This chain links TRBV5-1 with TRBJ2-3, with 9 bases fitting TRBD2. V lost 1 base, J lost 3 bases, and 3 bases stayed unmatched. Germline V lookup: CDR1 SGHRS, CDR2 YFSETQ. The CDR3 runs to 15 residues. This CDR3 is CASSLFAGGTDTQYF. CDR3 nucleotide sequence: TGCGCCAGCAGCTTGTTCGCGGGGGGGACAGATACGCAGTATTTT.

V is TRBV2 and J is TRBJ1-6; TRBD1 matches 8 bases. Germline-derived CDR1 and CDR2 are SNHLY and FYNNEI. The trim removed 5 bases at V and 9 bases at J, leaving 6 bases unmatched. The CDR3 length is 14 residues. Here the CDR3 reads CASSKDRVVSPLHF. The DNA for the CDR3 is TGTGCCAGCAGTAAGGACAGGGTTGTTTCACCCCTCCACTTT.

The genes are TRBV28 and TRBJ1-3, with TRBD1 as a possible D gene (6 bases). CDR3 length: 14 amino acids. V dropped 5 bases and J dropped 0 bases, with 8 bases sitting between them. Germline V lookup: CDR1 MDHEN, CDR2 SYDVKM. CDR3 coding DNA: TGTGCCAGCAGTACAGGGCACTCTGGAAACACCATATATTTT. Its translation is CASSTGHSGNTIYF.

The gene calls are TRBV5-5 and TRBJ2-7, with 8 bases identical to TRBD2. In germline, CDR1 is SGHKS, CDR2 YYEKEE (reference sequence). The CDR3 contains 18 residues. J was trimmed by 3 bases and V by 4 bases; bases with no gene match: 18. Here the CDR3 DNA reads TGTGCCAGCAGCGACACTAGCGGTACCCTTGTTGGAGGCTACGAGCAGTACTTC. It codes for CASSDTSGTLVGGYEQYF.

The V and J genes are TRBV6-2 or TRBV6-3 and TRBJ2-3, with D perhaps matching TRBD2 (6 bases). Trimming took off 4 bases at V and 2 bases at J, with 13 bases between the two ends. The germline V gene encodes CDR1 MNHEY and CDR2 SVGEGT. The length of the CDR3 is 15 residues. The CDR3 reads CASSSPGGLTDTQYF. The CDR3 DNA follows: TGTGCCAGCAGTTCCCCCGGGGGACTCACAGATACGCAGTATTTT.

The chain joins TRBV4-1 to TRBJ1-5; TRBD1 might be the D (5 bases). V was cut by 1 base and J by 4 bases, with 11 bases left in between. The CDR3 consists of 15 residues. Germline values: CDR1 MGHRA, CDR2 YSYEKL. Written as DNA, the CDR3 is TGCGCCAGCAGCCAAGTTGCGGACAAAAATCAGCCCCAGCATTTT. It encodes CASSQVADKNQPQHF.

This clone has only a few counts. This chain uses TRBV18 with TRBJ1-6; D is unclear. This CDR3 has 16 residues. Germline assignment: CDR1 KGHSH and CDR2 LQKENI. The V and J ends lost 6 bases and 0 bases respectively, with 12 bases between them. For the CDR3, the DNA is TGTGCCAGCTCGCGCGACTGGAGCTCCTATAATTCACCCCTCCACTTT. This gives the protein CASSRDWSSYNSPLHF.

The chain couples TRBV7-9 to TRBJ2-5; 8 nucleotides align to TRBD2. Per germline, CDR1 SEHNR and CDR2 FQNEAQ (reference sequence). CDR3 size: 14 residues. With V trimmed by 3 bases and J by 6 bases, 6 bases remained unmatched. CDR3 DNA sequence: TGTGCCAGCAGCTTGAGTGGTAGCGGGAAGACCCAGTACTTC. It is translated as CASSLSGSGKTQYF.

This sequence joins TRBV9 and TRBJ1-3; 9 bases map to TRBD1. The V and J ends lost 3 bases and 2 bases, in that order; junction bases with no gene match: 0. The CDR3 consists of 14 residues. The germline V gene encodes CDR1 SGDLS and CDR2 YYNGEE. CDR3 amino acids: CASSGTGAGNTIYF. DNA for the CDR3: TGTGCCAGCAGCGGGACAGGGGCTGGAAACACCATATATTTT.

The gene calls are TRBV28 and TRBJ1-1; TRBD1 matches at 10 bases. The CDR3 loop spans 14 amino acids. Per germline, CDR1 MDHEN and CDR2 SYDVKM. The V segment lost 6 bases and the J segment 3 bases; nucleotides outside the gene matches: 4. Here the CDR3 reads CASRGQGRHTEAFF. The CDR3 nucleotides are TGTGCCAGCAGGGGACAGGGGAGGCACACTGAAGCTTTCTTT. Complete variable domain (other parts from reference TRBV28 and TRBJ1-1): DVKVTQSSRYLVKRTGEKVFLECVQDMDHENMFWYRQDPGLGLRLIYFSYDVKMKEKGDIPEGYSVSREKKERFSLILESASTNQTSMYLCASRGQGRHTEAFFGQGTRLTVV.

This chain connects TRBV28 to TRBJ1-2; D is unresolved. The V end was cut by 3 bases, the J end by 5 bases, with 13 bases between. CDR1 and CDR2 (germline): MDHEN, SYDVKM. The length of the CDR3 is 14 residues. The CDR3 loop reads CASSFTQRSYGYTF. The DNA for the CDR3 is TGTGCCAGCAGTTTCACACAGCGGAGTTATGGCTACACCTTC.

V usage is TRBV7-9 and J usage is TRBJ2-2; D not certain. In germline, CDR1 is SEHNR, CDR2 FQNEAQ (reference sequence). This CDR3 has 13 residues. The ends were cut back, 1 base at V and 7 bases at J, with 7 bases in the middle. CDR3: CASSLGRGGELFF. For the CDR3, the DNA is TGTGCCAGCAGCTTAGGACGAGGCGGGGAGCTGTTTTTT.

With regard to this clone: Within the sample, other DNA sequences also encode this same CDR3. V and J are TRBV20-1 and TRBJ2-7; 8 nucleotides align to TRBD1. The germline V gene has CDR1 DFQATT and CDR2 SNEGSKA (reference sequence). The CDR3 contains 13 residues. V dropped 3 bases and J dropped 7; count of bases not matched to a gene: 8. Written as DNA, the CDR3 is TGCAGTGCTAGTCGCAGGGGGCTAGGAGAGCAGTACTTC. Translation gives CSASRRGLGEQYF.

This chain links TRBV6-5 with TRBJ2-3; 7 bases line up with TRBD1. The V gene end was trimmed by 8 bases and the J gene end by 3 bases; junction bases not matched to a gene: 8. Germline values: CDR1 MNHEY, CDR2 SVGAGI. The CDR3 covers 14 residues. The CDR3 DNA is TGTGCCAGCGGTAACAGGGGAATAACAGATACGCAGTATTTT. This sequence encodes CASGNRGITDTQYF.

This clone was counted only a few times. The DNA of the CDR3 is TGTGCCAGTACGATAAAGTATTGGACAGGGACTTTTTATGGCTACACCTTC. Translation: CASTIKYWTGTFYGYTF. The V gene is TRBV19, the J gene TRBJ1-2, with 8 bases identical to TRBD1. The CDR3 covers 17 residues. Trimming took 7 bases from V and 5 from J; bases not matched to a gene: 18. The germline CDR1 and CDR2 sequences are LNHDA and SQIVND (reference sequence).

The chain links TRBV5-1 to TRBJ2-3, with D tentatively TRBD2 (6 bases). The CDR3 has 15 residues. V lost 2 bases and J lost 0, with 10 bases in between. Germline V CDR1 and CDR2: SGHRS, YFSETQ. DNA for the CDR3: TGCGCCAGCAGCTTCACTAGCTCTAGCACAGATACGCAGTATTTT. Protein product: CASSFTSSSTDTQYF. Looking up the rest from reference TRBV5-1 and TRBJ2-3 gives the full variable domain: KAGVTQTPRYLIKTRGQQVTLSCSPISGHRSVSWYQQTPGQGLQFLFEYFSETQRNKGNFPGRFSGRQFSNSRSEMNVSTLELGDSALYLCASSFTSSSTDTQYFGPGTRLTVL.

This chain uses TRBV19 with TRBJ1-4; D remains unclear. This CDR3 comprises 16 residues. Trimming took off 3 bases at V and 4 bases at J, with 15 bases between the two ends. Germline V gene sequence: CDR1 LNHDA, CDR2 SQIVND (reference sequence). The CDR3 reads CASSISLRTYNEKLFF. CDR3 bases: TGTGCCAGTAGTATTTCACTTAGGACTTATAATGAAAAACTGTTTTTT.

The CDR3 bases are TGTGCCAGCAGTATCCGGGACATCCTGCCGCCCCAGCATTTT. It translates to CASSIRDILPPQHF. This sequence joins TRBV27 and TRBJ1-5, with D possibly matching TRBD1 (6 bases). The ends were cut back, 5 bases at V and 9 bases at J, with 17 bases in the middle. Germline CDR1 reads MNHEY; CDR2 reads SMNVEV (reference sequence). The CDR3 extends over 14 amino acids.

This clone appeared once. V is TRBV7-2 and J is TRBJ1-1; D is ambiguous. The CDR3 has 14 amino acids. CDR1 and CDR2 (germline): SGHTA, FQGNSA. The germline V and J ends were trimmed by 2 bases and 1 base, with 8 bases remaining between them. This chain's CDR3 is CASSLRQSNTEAFF. The CDR3 coding sequence is TGTGCCAGCAGCTTACGTCAGTCGAACACTGAAGCTTTCTTT.

This clone was picked up one time. J is TRBJ1-4 and V is TRBV5-4; 9 nucleotides agree with TRBD1. The CDR3 is made up of 15 amino acids. CDR1 is SGHNT, CDR2 YYREEE, per germline (reference sequence). Germline trimming cut 4 bases from V and 0 bases from J; bases unmatched to any gene: 1. The CDR3 loop reads CASSRTGATNEKLFF. CDR3 coding DNA: TGTGCCAGCAGCCGGACAGGGGCAACTAATGAAAAACTGTTTTTT.

This chain links TRBV30 with TRBJ1-4; TRBD1 matches at 7 bases. The CDR3 runs 13 residues. Germline V gives CDR1 GTSNPN, CDR2 SVGIG (reference sequence). J was trimmed by 8 bases and V by 5 bases; bases with no gene match: 8. The CDR3 protein is CAWATGVGEKLFF. Here the CDR3 DNA reads TGTGCCTGGGCAACAGGGGTAGGAGAAAAACTGTTTTTT.

The genes are TRBV16 and TRBJ2-1, with D possibly TRBD2 on 5 matching bases. CDR3 size: 13 residues. In germline, CDR1 is KGHSY, CDR2 FQNENV. V was cut by 4 bases and J by 5 bases, with 9 bases left in between. CDR3 coding DNA: TGTGCCAGCAGCCCCGGACTGAACAATGAGCAGTTCTTC. Residues: CASSPGLNNEQFF.

A word on this clone: The same CDR3 is also encoded by other DNA sequences in this sample. This chain links TRBV19 with TRBJ2-5; D may be TRBD1 (6 bases). Trimming shortened V by 6 bases and J by 5 bases, and 10 bases separated the two germline ends. The length of the CDR3 is 12 residues. CDR1 and CDR2 (germline): LNHDA, SQIVND (reference sequence). Here the CDR3 reads CASSAGAETQYF. CDR3 bases: TGTGCCAGTAGCGCAGGGGCTGAGACCCAGTACTTC.

The rearrangement uses TRBV9 and TRBJ1-3; D is possibly TRBD1 (5 bases). V was cut by 4 bases and J by 8 bases, with 19 bases left in between. This CDR3 spans 15 amino acids. Germline lookup yields CDR1 SGDLS and CDR2 YYNGEE. The CDR3, as DNA: TGTGCCAGCAGCCCCCCCCTGGCCAGGGTTGACACCATATATTTT. Its translation is CASSPPLARVDTIYF.

The chain couples TRBV29-1 to TRBJ2-3; weak D call: TRBD2 (6 bases). The V gene lost 4 bases and the J gene lost 2 bases, with 10 bases spanning the gap. Germline loops: CDR1 SQVTM, CDR2 ANQGSEA. The CDR3 runs to 13 residues. CDR3 region: CSVASDYTDTQYF. The DNA for the CDR3 is TGCAGCGTTGCTAGCGACTACACAGATACGCAGTATTTT.

This clone has a single count. This sequence joins TRBV7-9 and TRBJ1-6, with D perhaps TRBD1 (5 bases). CDR3 length: 17 residues. Trimming took 5 bases from V and 6 from J, leaving 20 bases between them. Per the germline V gene, CDR1 is SEHNR and CDR2 is FQNEAQ (reference sequence). For the CDR3, the DNA is TGTGCCAGCAGCGGGGGGACCTCGGGGATTCGTAATTCACCCCTCCACTTT. This encodes CASSGGTSGIRNSPLHF.

The chain couples TRBV5-5 to TRBJ1-1; TRBD1 might be the D (6 bases). Looked up from germline, CDR1 is SGHKS and CDR2 is YYEKEE (reference sequence). The V gene lost 6 bases and the J gene lost 1 base, with 13 bases spanning the gap. The CDR3 is 14 amino acids. The DNA of the CDR3 is TGTGCCAGCACCCCAGGGGCGCGGAACACTGAAGCTTTCTTT. Amino acid sequence: CASTPGARNTEAFF.

The gene calls are TRBV5-1 and TRBJ1-1; a weak D match, TRBD1 (6 bases). Deletions cut 4 bases from V and 1 base from J, with 17 bases between. Per the germline V gene, CDR1 is SGHRS and CDR2 is YFSETQ. This CDR3 contains 16 residues. DNA of the CDR3: TGCGCCAGCAGCGCCCCTAACAGGGTTAGGAACACTGAAGCTTTCTTT. It is translated as CASSAPNRVRNTEAFF.